This entry concerns a single TCR beta chain. Its cognate antigen has yet to be identified. No base quality values were provided; no much bigger clone lies one nucleotide off. Genomic DNA was extracted from sorted cells for sequencing of the TCRbeta CDR3 region. TCRbeta CDR3 regions were sequenced using the immunoSEQ Assay. Imported from immuneACCESS, the table was reduced by TCRdb to in-frame sequences with V and J called. These copies leave out some clones; in studies compared against another copy, an unresolved V gene accounts for under half, and the cause of the remainder is not known. This sample lists more than 45,000 clones; 83% were detected once. The ten largest account for over 1% of the sample. Based on the germline V gene, the CDR1 and CDR2 sequences are MNHEY and SVGAGI. The CDR3 covers 16 residues, taking in both the cysteine and the phenylalanine. The retained sequence is limited to the CDR3, 48 bases, with the frame set at the first base. At the junction V is shortened by 2 bases and J by 6 bases; bases outside the gene matches: 4.

The record originates from a study of OX40 agonist ivuxolimab in advanced cancers. Regarding the research as a whole: Ivuxolimab was a fully human IgG2 agonistic monoclonal antibody targeting the costimulatory receptor OX40 (CD134). Partial responses occurred in three dose-escalation patients: two with cutaneous melanoma and one with hepatocellular carcinoma. In the dose-escalation cohort, 75% to 90% of patients were male, and the mean age was 60 years with a range of roughly 20 to 79. Among the approximately 50 dose-escalation patients, around 19 had hepatocellular carcinoma, roughly 15 melanoma, 9 renal cell carcinoma and 9 head and neck cancer. The paper describes the monotherapy dose-escalation part (N ≈ 51 patients) of the phase I trial of ivuxolimab. Intravenous ivuxolimab was administered to patients every 2 weeks at six dose levels: 0.01, 0.1, 0.3, 1.5, 3 and 10 mg/kg. Patients were allowed to have had prior anti-PD-1, anti-PD-L1 or anti-CTLA-4 therapy, and around 41% of the dose-escalation patients had previously received checkpoint inhibitors. The point of sequencing TCRbeta in the periphery was to test whether ivuxolimab changed TCR sequence diversity and drove clonal T-cell expansion. Study-level results and caveats: Partial responders in the 0.1-3.0 mg/kg groups had among the lowest normalized peripheral clonal expansion, especially among CD8+ T cells. Low levels of normalized T-cell clonal expansion were also seen in some nonresponding patients. After ivuxolimab, CD8+ T cells had more expanded clones than CD4+ T cells on average. Antigen specificity was not determined for the clonally expanded peripheral T cells. At doses from 0.1 to 3.0 mg/kg, clonal expansion was seen in both CD4+ and CD8+ blood T cells between baseline and week 6.

Patients with autoimmune disease history or receiving systemic immunosuppression were excluded from the trial. Peripheral blood for TCR sequencing was collected from all dose cohorts at baseline, on cycle 4 day 1, and on cycle 7 day 1. The samples were taken from a phase I, first-in-human, multicenter, open-label dose-escalation trial of ivuxolimab. The trial enrolled adults with locally advanced or metastatic head and neck squamous cell, hepatocellular, melanoma or renal cell carcinoma. CD4+ and CD8+ T cells were sorted separately from peripheral blood before TCR sequencing. The TCR comes from an adult with an advanced solid tumor such as melanoma, head and neck, liver or kidney cancer. The sequence joins TRBV6-5 to TRBJ1-6; the junction holds 10 bases that match TRBD1. The source was CD4+ or CD8+ T cells sorted from blood, collected in a trial of the OX40 agonist ivuxolimab. The DNA sequence reads TGTGCCAGCAGTTACACCGACAGGGGGCTTAATTCACCCCTCCACTTT. Protein translation: CASSYTDRGLNSPLHF.